The clone carrying this T cell receptor beta chain was detected many times. Its target is unknown. This sample is drawn from a study of T cell repertoires in cytomegalovirus infection. Overall study context: Through public TCR beta signatures, both CMV infection and matching HLA type were indicated. Study-wide findings and caveats: Individuals carrying CMV plus the relevant HLA were identified by cumulative frequency of public TCR beta families. HLA-C-restricted TCR beta clonotypes specific for CMV led the ex vivo response.

TCRdb called the reads again in MiXCR, with one record for every CDR3 protein. This table has fewer than 550,000 distinct CDR3 sequences, 11% appearing once. Germline V lookup: CDR1 MNHNS, CDR2 SASEGT. Trimming took off 8 bases at V and 9 bases at J, with 23 bases between the two ends. The length of the CDR3 is 15 residues. This TCR derives from a human donor in good health (CMV status not recorded). Some clones in this sample may be carry-over from other donors' samples. The sequenced sample was PBMCs. The gene calls are TRBV6-1 and TRBJ1-5; the D gene is possibly TRBD1 (6 bases). CDR3 nucleotides: TGTGCCAGCTGGGGCCGGGACACGGACGTCGCGCCCCAGCATTTT. Its protein product is CASWGRDTDVAPQHF.